One T cell receptor (beta chain) is described in this entry. No antigen is known for it. The primer mix had 60 Vbeta and 13 Jbeta primers. Original methodology: Some 11 million shared chains were among the approximately 87 million unique TCR beta chains that a later analysis counted. Assay used: immunoSEQ multiplex PCR; TCRdb lists only in-frame clones, some missing. V, J and clone size derive from that table, while D and trimming were established from the DNA sequence. The data contain roughly 120,000 clones, approximately 75% of them seen just once; the ten biggest clones take up 4.5% to 5%. The data derive from a study of cytomegalovirus exposure and HLA in healthy donors. Study results and limitations: Across HLA loci, a later analysis found differing TCR association rates, with DRB1 most and HLA-C fewest.

CDR1 is LNHDA, CDR2 SQIVND, per germline (reference sequence). Trimming removed 10 bases at V and 6 bases at J, with 9 bases between. This CDR3 has 11 amino acids. Sequencing input: PBMCs. V is TRBV19 and J is TRBJ2-2; unclear D gene. This clonotype originated in a man over 45 in good health and CMV-seropositive. CDR3 residues: CAISISGELFF. CDR3 DNA: TGTGCCATCAGTATCTCCGGGGAGCTGTTTTTT.